A single sample is the source of the 15 T cell receptor beta chains below, sequenced in a study of T cells in Graves' hyperthyroidism and ophthalmopathy. Amplification yielded TCR beta CDR3 regions, with RNA transcripts as the source. During a first-round RT-PCR of the TCR CDR3, the HTBI primer set was used. TCRdb re-called the multiplex PCR reads with MiXCR, one entry per CDR3 protein. Here the sample spans fewer than 600,000 distinct CDR3 sequences, less than 15% being singletons. The specimen sequenced was blood. These receptors were taken from a woman between 40 and 50 years old with Graves' hyperthyroidism.

There are many counts of this clonotype. The genes are TRBV7-3 and TRBJ2-7; 10 bases align to TRBD1. With 5 bases clipped from V and 5 bases from J, the junction kept 6 bases outside the gene matches. The CDR3 loop spans 14 amino acids. Looked up from germline, CDR1 is SGHTA and CDR2 is FQGTGA. The CDR3 loop reads CASSRGQGIDEQYF. The DNA for the CDR3 is TGTGCCAGCAGCAGGGGACAGGGGATTGACGAGCAGTACTTC.

This clonotype was seen ten or more times. The chain has TRBV28 and TRBJ1-5; possible D gene TRBD1, 5 bases. The germline V and J ends were trimmed by 6 bases and 3 bases, with 9 bases remaining between them. The CDR3 totals 13 residues. The V gene's germline CDR1 is MDHEN and CDR2 SYDVKM. The CDR3 region is CASSKGNNQPQHF. The CDR3 DNA follows: TGTGCCAGCAGCAAGGGGAACAATCAGCCCCAGCATTTT.

This clonotype has at least ten counts. This chain connects TRBV20-1 to TRBJ1-5, with a possible D match to TRBD1 (6 bases). Trimming shortened V by 1 base and J by 6 bases, and 10 bases separated the two germline ends. Germline-derived CDR1 and CDR2 are DFQATT and SNEGSKA (reference sequence). The CDR3 contains 13 residues. The CDR3 DNA sequence: TGCAGTGCTAGAGGCTTGGGGGCTCAGCCCCAGCATTTT. This encodes CSARGLGAQPQHF.

This clonotype was seen many times. The chain couples TRBV5-8 to TRBJ2-1; 8 nucleotides line up with TRBD2. In germline, CDR1 is SGHTS, CDR2 YDEGEE. This CDR3 is built from 17 residues. V lost 4 bases, J lost 8 bases, and 17 bases stayed unmatched. The CDR3 DNA follows: TGTGCCAGCAGCGGCGACTATAGCGGGAAGGGTCGGGATGAGCAGTTCTTC. Amino acid sequence: CASSGDYSGKGRDEQFF.

The sample holds many counts of this clonotype. The chain combines TRBV5-1 with TRBJ2-1, with a possible D match to TRBD2 (5 bases). Germline V lookup: CDR1 SGHRS, CDR2 YFSETQ. V shed 0 bases and J shed 0 bases, with 16 bases lying between them. The CDR3 has 18 amino acids. CDR3 sequence (DNA): TGCGCCAGCAGCTTGGGGGCTAGCCCAATTAGCTCCTACAATGAGCAGTTCTTC. Its protein is CASSLGASPISSYNEQFF. The variable domain in full, completed from reference TRBV5-1 and TRBJ2-1, reads KAGVTQTPRYLIKTRGQQVTLSCSPISGHRSVSWYQQTPGQGLQFLFEYFSETQRNKGNFPGRFSGRQFSNSRSEMNVSTLELGDSALYLCASSLGASPISSYNEQFFGPGTRLTVL.

In this sample, this clonotype turned up a few times. Here the CDR3 DNA reads TGTGCCTGGAGGGGGGGCGCAGTCCCAAAATCCCTGAACACTGAAGCTTTCTTT. It is translated as CAWRGGAVPKSLNTEAFF. V is TRBV30 and J is TRBJ1-1, with D possibly being TRBD1 (6 bases). Per germline, CDR1 GTSNPN and CDR2 SVGIG (reference sequence). The length of the CDR3 is 18 residues. V dropped 3 bases and J dropped 0 bases, with 23 bases sitting between them. The variable domain in full, completed from reference TRBV30 and TRBJ1-1, reads SQTIHQWPATLVQPVGSPLSLECTVEGTSNPNLYWYRQAAGRGLQLLFYSVGIGQISSEVPQNLSASRPQDRQFILSSKKLLLSDSGFYLCAWRGGAVPKSLNTEAFFGQGTRLTVV.

V and J are TRBV4-2 and TRBJ1-2; D may be TRBD1 (5 bases). Germline V CDR1 and CDR2: LGHNA, YNFKEQ. This CDR3 is built from 16 residues. V lost 0 bases to trimming and J lost 0 bases, with 11 bases between them. CDR3: CASSQELTEANYGYTF. The CDR3, as DNA: TGTGCCAGCAGCCAAGAACTGACAGAAGCTAACTATGGCTACACCTTC.

This clonotype was seen at least ten times. The chain couples TRBV18 to TRBJ2-7, with D possibly matching TRBD1 (5 bases). The ends were cut back, 1 base at V and 6 bases at J, with 16 bases in the middle. The CDR3 extends over 15 amino acids. CDR1 is KGHSH and CDR2 is LQKENI in the germline V gene. The CDR3 protein is CASSPLAQVRGEQYF. The CDR3, as DNA: TGTGCCAGCTCACCACTCGCACAGGTCCGTGGCGAGCAGTACTTC.

This clonotype was counted ten times or more. The chain recombines TRBV20-1 with TRBJ2-6, with 7 bases lining up with TRBD1. V trimming: 6 bases; J trimming: 0 bases; junction bases outside the gene matches: 8. The CDR3 is 16 residues long. CDR1 and CDR2 from the germline V gene are DFQATT and SNEGSKA (reference sequence). DNA of the CDR3: TGCAGTGCGCGTCTTGACAGGGCCTCTGGGGCCAACGTCCTGACTTTC. This encodes CSARLDRASGANVLTF.

This sequence joins TRBV5-1 and TRBJ2-1, with 10 bases lining up with TRBD2. The junction had 4 bases not matched to a gene; V was cut back by 4 bases and J by 3 bases. Germline-derived CDR1 and CDR2 are SGHRS and YFSETQ. There are 15 residues in the CDR3. The CDR3 bases are TGCGCCAGCAGCACGGGACTAGCGAGCTACAATGAGCAGTTCTTC. It codes for CASSTGLASYNEQFF.

The J gene is TRBJ1-1, the V gene TRBV6-1; 8 bases agree with TRBD1. With 6 bases clipped from V and 5 bases from J, the junction kept 14 bases outside the gene matches. The germline CDR1 and CDR2 sequences are MNHNS and SASEGT. There are 16 residues in the CDR3. The CDR3 sequence is CASSYLSTGGETEAFF. The CDR3 region has the DNA TGTGCCAGCAGCTACCTAAGTACAGGGGGTGAGACTGAAGCTTTCTTT.

J is TRBJ2-5 and V is TRBV14; 14 nucleotides align to TRBD2. CDR3 size: 22 residues. V lost 4 bases, J lost 2 bases, and 21 bases stayed unmatched. Germline values: CDR1 SGHDN, CDR2 FVKESK. CDR3 in DNA: TGTGCCAGCAGCCTCCCCCCATGGCAGGCCGGGACTAGCGGGAGTAGTCAAGAGACCCAGTACTTC. Its translation: CASSLPPWQAGTSGSSQETQYF.

This clonotype has ten or more counts. The chain uses TRBV11-2 and TRBJ2-5, with D hard to call. There are 13 residues in the CDR3. CDR1 and CDR2 (germline): SGHAT, FQNNGV. Trimming left V 0 bases short and J 3 bases short, with 5 bases between. CDR3 sequence reads: CASSLEWKETQYF. CDR3 DNA sequence: TGTGCCAGCAGCTTAGAATGGAAAGAGACCCAGTACTTC.

This clonotype was counted ten times or more. One junction end does not reproduce the germline sequence, and a read error may be involved. The chain recombines TRBV5-1 with TRBJ2-7; 9 nucleotides match TRBD1. The CDR3 consists of 15 residues. The germline gives CDR1 SGHRS, CDR2 YFSETQ. DNA of the CDR3: TGTGCCAGCAGCTCACCCGGGACAGGGACCTACGAGCAGTACTTC. Its translation is CASSSPGTGTYEQYF.

At least ten counts were recorded for this clonotype. The chain links TRBV3-1 to TRBJ2-1; D not certain. V gave up 6 bases and J gave up 4 bases, with 10 bases separating them. The CDR3 length is 13 residues. Germline V gene data show CDR1 as LGHDT and CDR2 as YNNKEL (reference sequence). In DNA form, the CDR3 reads TGTGCCAGCAGTGAGGTGGGGTACAATGAGCAGTTCTTC. This translates into CASSEVGYNEQFF.